The table lists the clone carrying this T cell receptor (beta chain) with a count of one. The record originates from a study of cytomegalovirus exposure and HLA in healthy donors. Data came from immunoSEQ multiplex PCR; TCRdb stores just in-frame clones and leaves some out. The sample lists under 85,000 clones, approximately 95% occurring once. Per the germline V gene, CDR1 is SGDLS and CDR2 is YYNGEE. The CDR3 is 16 amino acids. V lost 4 bases, J lost 3 bases, and 10 bases stayed unmatched. This receptor was obtained from a young woman in good health and CMV-seropositive. This rearrangement joins TRBV9 to TRBJ2-1, with TRBD1 matching over 7 bases. The sample was PBMCs. This CDR3 is CASSPQGDGIYNEQFF. As DNA, the CDR3 is TGTGCCAGCAGCCCCCAGGGGGACGGAATCTACAATGAGCAGTTCTTC.